This T cell receptor beta chain was observed in a study of T cells after yellow fever vaccination. Study-level results: Reappearing after the booster were most of the clones from primary vaccination (around 96% CD4, approximately 89% CD8).

Trimming took off 5 bases at V and 3 bases at J, with 12 bases between the two ends. The CDR3 loop spans 14 amino acids. The V gene's germline CDR1 is LNHDA and CDR2 SQIVND (reference sequence). A single record per CDR3 protein comes from TCRdb applying MiXCR to the 5' RACE reads. Of approximately 22,000 distinct CDR3 sequences in the sample, around 5% were seen once. The table lists this clonotype with many counts. The chain links TRBV19 to TRBJ2-3; D is tentatively TRBD1 or TRBD2 (5 bases each). The sample here was PBMCs, either bulk or a sorted T-cell subset (CD4+, CD8+, memory, or dextramer-sorted; not recorded which), taken about 41 days after the first yellow fever vaccination. This TCR came from a young man who received the YFV17D yellow fever vaccine. CDR3 sequence reads: CASSPGPGTDTQYF. In DNA form, the CDR3 reads TGTGCCAGTAGTCCGGGGCCGGGTACAGATACGCAGTATTTT.